Listed below are T cell receptor beta chains from one sample, sequenced in a study of cytomegalovirus exposure and HLA in healthy donors. The assay was immunoSEQ multiplex PCR, and TCRdb's table has in-frame clones only and misses some. The sample includes approximately 92,000 clones. Sequenced sample: PBMCs. These receptors were collected from a woman aged 30 to 39 in good health and CMV-seronegative. Each CDR3 is given without its conserved first and last residue. The order of the fields is J gene, D gene, V gene, CDR3 protein. The D gene is left open where the match is weak.

j_call: TRBJ2-5
d_call: TRBD1
v_call: TRBV25-1
cdr3_aa: ASSPSGQGEETQY

j_call: .
d_call: .
v_call: TRBV6-5
cdr3_aa: ASSYSVGNSYEQY

j_call: TRBJ2-7
d_call: .
v_call: TRBV7-2
cdr3_aa: ASSSAYEQY

j_call: TRBJ1-2
d_call: .
v_call: TRBV5-6
cdr3_aa: ASRFEVSYGYT

j_call: TRBJ1-5
d_call: .
v_call: TRBV19
cdr3_aa: ASSIQGHQPQH

j_call: .
d_call: .
v_call: TRBV7-9
cdr3_aa: ASSLEGVSSYEQY

j_call: TRBJ2-3
d_call: TRBD2
v_call: TRBV6-1
cdr3_aa: ASSEKAGEGADTQY

j_call: TRBJ2-5
d_call: .
v_call: TRBV7-8
cdr3_aa: ASSPTAAGTQY

j_call: TRBJ1-1
d_call: .
v_call: TRBV7-9
cdr3_aa: ASSSHSNTEAF

j_call: TRBJ2-2
d_call: TRBD2
v_call: TRBV27
cdr3_aa: ASSFGLAGGITGELF

j_call: TRBJ2-7
d_call: TRBD2
v_call: TRBV7-9
cdr3_aa: ASSLGLAGGLFSYEQY

j_call: TRBJ1-1
d_call: .
v_call: TRBV4-1
cdr3_aa: ASSPPDTLGTEAF

j_call: TRBJ2-1
d_call: TRBD2
v_call: TRBV7-8
cdr3_aa: ASSRLADNEQF

j_call: TRBJ2-5
d_call: TRBD2
v_call: TRBV7-6
cdr3_aa: ASTRRAGAGETQY

j_call: TRBJ2-7
d_call: .
v_call: TRBV27
cdr3_aa: ASSLAASYEQY

j_call: TRBJ1-4
d_call: .
v_call: TRBV10-1
cdr3_aa: ASSEATGTNEKLF

j_call: TRBJ2-3
d_call: .
v_call: TRBV4-1
cdr3_aa: ASSQLGSTDTQY

j_call: TRBJ2-7
d_call: TRBD1
v_call: TRBV7-9
cdr3_aa: ASSPRQGTSYEQY

j_call: TRBJ2-3
d_call: TRBD1
v_call: TRBV5-1
cdr3_aa: ASSFGQGADTQY

j_call: TRBJ2-7
d_call: .
v_call: TRBV28
cdr3_aa: ASSFPGASYEQY

j_call: TRBJ1-1
d_call: .
v_call: TRBV28
cdr3_aa: ASSPGFEAF

j_call: TRBJ2-1
d_call: TRBD1
v_call: TRBV6-6
cdr3_aa: ASRSGQSSYNEQF

j_call: TRBJ2-2
d_call: TRBD1
v_call: TRBV6-4
cdr3_aa: ASSVAGGKGELF

j_call: TRBJ2-7
d_call: .
v_call: TRBV6-1
cdr3_aa: ASGERTENLEQY

j_call: TRBJ1-5
d_call: .
v_call: TRBV6-1
cdr3_aa: ASSSRGNQPQH

j_call: TRBJ2-5
d_call: TRBD2
v_call: TRBV7-6
cdr3_aa: ASSPGLAGETQY

j_call: TRBJ1-6
d_call: .
v_call: TRBV7-6
cdr3_aa: ASSLGPGGSYNSPLH

j_call: TRBJ2-2
d_call: TRBD1
v_call: TRBV6-5
cdr3_aa: ASRKWQGEGGELF

j_call: TRBJ2-1
d_call: TRBD2
v_call: TRBV5-1
cdr3_aa: ASSLGLAGFDNEQF

j_call: TRBJ2-2
d_call: TRBD1
v_call: TRBV19
cdr3_aa: ASSPETGVAGELF

j_call: TRBJ2-2
d_call: TRBD1
v_call: TRBV29-1
cdr3_aa: SVYRGLSGELF

j_call: TRBJ2-7
d_call: TRBD1
v_call: TRBV30
cdr3_aa: ALDRGLSSYEQY

j_call: TRBJ2-3
d_call: TRBD1
v_call: TRBV4-1
cdr3_aa: ASSHPDRGDEDTQY

j_call: TRBJ1-2
d_call: .
v_call: TRBV15
cdr3_aa: ATTPLQGVYYGYT

j_call: TRBJ1-5
d_call: .
v_call: TRBV25-1
cdr3_aa: ASSDYGWTRVGNQPQH

j_call: TRBJ2-7
d_call: TRBD1
v_call: TRBV13
cdr3_aa: ASSQGQRYSYEQY

j_call: TRBJ1-2
d_call: .
v_call: TRBV9
cdr3_aa: ASSADSGYT

j_call: TRBJ2-1
d_call: TRBD2
v_call: TRBV12-5
cdr3_aa: ASGLVAGGSNEQF

j_call: TRBJ2-7
d_call: .
v_call: TRBV18
cdr3_aa: ASSPWTASYEQY